The clone carrying this T cell receptor (beta chain) appeared many times. The sample comes from a study of T cells in Graves' hyperthyroidism and ophthalmopathy. Germline CDR1 WNHNN, CDR2 SYGVQD (reference sequence). The CDR3 is 13 amino acids. V lost 8 bases and J 8 bases, leaving 15 bases between the germline ends. TCR beta CDR3 sequences were amplified from RNA transcripts. TCR CDR3 underwent first-round RT-PCR with the HTBI primer set. MiXCR, applied by TCRdb to the multiplex PCR reads, yields one record per CDR3 protein. This table holds roughly 840,000 distinct CDR3 sequences, 35% to 45% found once. Exclusion of patients followed from uncontrolled infection, other autoimmune disease, pregnancy or lactation.

This TCR came from a young man with Graves' hyperthyroidism. Sequencing was carried out using blood. This rearrangement joins TRBV10-1 to TRBJ1-4; D is unresolved. CDR3 in amino acids: CASSRRTGEKLFF. In DNA, the CDR3 is TGCGCCAGCTCCCGCAGGACGGGGGAAAAACTGTTTTTT.